These 23 T cell receptor beta chains originate from one sample sequenced in a study of blood T cell repertoires in COVID-19. Here immunoSEQ multiplex PCR was the method, and the copy in TCRdb shows in-frame clones only, minus some. The data show 59,000 or so clones, 70% to 90% seen once. Source material: peripheral blood. The receptors shown here come from a human donor in a cohort sampled during active COVID-19.

The rearrangement links TRBV6-1 to TRBJ1-1; TRBD1 might be the D (6 bases). Trimming took 2 bases from V and 11 from J, leaving 12 bases between them. CDR1 is MNHNS, CDR2 SASEGT, per germline. This CDR3 spans 12 amino acids. The CDR3 coding sequence is TGTGCCAGCAGTGAAAGGGGGGGAAACGCTTTCTTT. It codes for CASSERGGNAFF.

The V gene is TRBV11-2, the J gene TRBJ1-4; D ambiguous. V gave up 3 bases and J gave up 4 bases, with 12 bases separating them. In germline, CDR1 is SGHAT, CDR2 FQNNGV. CDR3 length: 15 residues. The CDR3, as DNA: TGTGCCAGCAGCTTTCGAAACAGATTTAATGAAAAACTGTTTTTT. This encodes CASSFRNRFNEKLFF.

The chain couples TRBV3-1 (or the pseudogene TRBV3-2) to TRBJ1-1; possible D gene TRBD1, 6 bases. The CDR3 runs 14 residues. The germline gives CDR1 LGHDT, CDR2 YNNKEL (reference sequence). The ends were cut back, 4 bases at V and 4 bases at J, with 13 bases in the middle. The CDR3 loop reads CASSPLGATTEAFF. CDR3 DNA sequence: TGTGCCAGCAGCCCTTTGGGGGCGACCACTGAAGCTTTCTTT.

The rearrangement links TRBV28 to TRBJ2-1; a possible D gene is TRBD1 (5 bases). The V gene lost 6 bases and the J gene lost 8 bases, with 8 bases spanning the gap. Looked up from germline, CDR1 is MDHEN and CDR2 is SYDVKM. The CDR3 contains 11 residues. CDR3 nucleotides: TGTGCCAGCAGCACCAGGGATGAGCAGTTCTTC. Encoded protein: CASSTRDEQFF. The full variable domain, with the rest looked up from reference TRBV28 and TRBJ2-1, is DVKVTQSSRYLVKRTGEKVFLECVQDMDHENMFWYRQDPGLGLRLIYFSYDVKMKEKGDIPEGYSVSREKKERFSLILESASTNQTSMYLCASSTRDEQFFGPGTRLTVL.

In regard to this clone: Other nucleotide sequences from this sample produce the same CDR3. The chain uses TRBV29-1 and TRBJ2-2; 8 nucleotides align to TRBD1. CDR3 length equals 14 residues. After removal of 7 bases from V and 1 base from J, the junction contained 5 bases not matched to a gene. CDR1 is SQVTM, CDR2 ANQGSEA, per germline. CDR3 nucleotide sequence: TGCAGCGCCCAACAGGGGGTGAACACCGGGGAGCTGTTTTTT. Translated, it gives CSAQQGVNTGELFF.

V usage is TRBV10-3 and J usage is TRBJ1-1; possibly TRBD1 for D (5 bases). The germline V gene encodes CDR1 ENHRY and CDR2 SYGVKD. The CDR3 consists of 13 residues. V gave up 2 bases and J gave up 5 bases, with 9 bases separating them. Written as DNA, the CDR3 is TGTGCCATCAGTGAGGGGGCGCGGACTGAAGCTTTCTTT. Translated, it gives CAISEGARTEAFF.

This sequence joins TRBV3-1 (or the pseudogene TRBV3-2) and TRBJ1-2; a weak D match, TRBD1 (6 bases). The CDR3 consists of 14 residues. CDR1 and CDR2 from the germline V gene are LGHDT and YNNKEL (reference sequence). V dropped 3 bases and J dropped 8 bases, with 16 bases sitting between them. The CDR3 nucleotides are TGTGCCAGCAGCCAGGCATACAGGGTAGGGGGCTACACCTTC. It translates to CASSQAYRVGGYTF.

Written as DNA, the CDR3 is TGTGCCAGCAGACCAGACAGTTACGAGCAGTACTTC. This encodes CASRPDSYEQYF. J is TRBJ2-7 and V is TRBV7-2, with D possibly being TRBD1 (5 bases). CDR3 length: 12 residues. CDR1 is SGHTA and CDR2 is FQGNSA in the germline V gene. The V and J ends lost 6 bases and 4 bases respectively, with 10 bases between them.

The chain joins TRBV4-3 to TRBJ2-5, with 10 bases aligning to TRBD2. J lost 7 bases, V lost 1 base, and 18 bases had no gene match. The CDR3 runs 19 residues. CDR1 and CDR2 from the germline V gene are LGHNA and YSLEER. CDR3 loop: CASSQALAGAPGSGVTQYF. DNA of the CDR3: TGCGCCAGCAGCCAAGCCCTAGCGGGGGCCCCCGGGAGTGGGGTGACCCAGTACTTC.

This clone has a single count. V usage is TRBV6-2 or TRBV6-3 and J usage is TRBJ2-3; D is uncertain. In germline, CDR1 is MNHEY, CDR2 SVGEGT. The length of the CDR3 is 11 residues. With 4 bases removed from V and 5 bases from J, the gap between germline ends came to 4 bases. The CDR3 coding sequence is TGTGCCAGCAGTTCCCGAGATACGCAGTATTTT. Translation gives CASSSRDTQYF.

This rearrangement joins TRBV7-9 to TRBJ2-5, with D maybe TRBD2 (6 bases). In germline, CDR1 is SEHNR, CDR2 FQNEAQ (reference sequence). The V end lost 1 base, the J end lost 4 bases, and 19 bases lay between the germline ends. The CDR3 has 17 amino acids. The CDR3 region has the DNA TGTGCCAGCAGCTTAGAGGGTGCGGGGACCTTCAGAGAGACCCAGTACTTC. This gives the protein CASSLEGAGTFRETQYF.

The chain is built from TRBV12-3 or TRBV12-4 and TRBJ2-7; D gene unclear. The CDR3 has 11 amino acids. Trimming removed 6 bases from V and 1 base from J, with 4 bases in between. The CDR3 is CASSQSYEQYF. The CDR3 nucleotides read TGTGCCAGCAGCCAATCCTACGAGCAGTACTTC.

Note on this clone: One end of the junction fails to match germline, which may point to a read error. Written as DNA, the CDR3 is TGTGTCAGCAGGCACGGGACAGGGGTTTATGGCTACACCTTC. Protein sequence: CVSRHGTGVYGYTF. V is TRBV6-5 and J is TRBJ1-2, with TRBD1 identical over 10 bases. The CDR3 contains 14 residues. Germline values: CDR1 MNHEY, CDR2 SVGAGI.

The rearrangement joins TRBV5-1 to TRBJ1-2, with D tentatively TRBD1 (5 bases). CDR3 length: 14 residues. V was pared by 4 bases and J by 4 bases, with 14 bases between. The germline V gene encodes CDR1 SGHRS and CDR2 YFSETQ. The CDR3 sequence: CASSPETATYGYTF. The CDR3 bases are TGCGCCAGCAGCCCTGAGACAGCCACCTATGGCTACACCTTC.

The rearrangement joins TRBV7-3 to TRBJ2-1; D may be TRBD2 (7 bases). Germline V gene data show CDR1 as SGHTA and CDR2 as FQGTGA. The CDR3 covers 17 residues. Trimming pared 4 bases from V and 8 bases from J, leaving 24 bases between. Here the CDR3 DNA reads TGTGCCAGCAGCTCTGTGGGAGGGGGGGCGATTAGGGATGAGCAGTTCTTC. The encoded protein is CASSSVGGGAIRDEQFF.

The chain employs TRBV19 and TRBJ1-1; D is unresolved. Germline CDR1 is LNHDA and CDR2 is SQIVND (reference sequence). V shed 5 bases and J shed 2 bases, with 3 bases lying between them. This CDR3 is 11 amino acids long. The CDR3 protein is CASSVNTEAFF. CDR3 in DNA: TGTGCCAGTAGTGTAAACACTGAAGCTTTCTTT.

The table lists this clone with a few counts. The rearrangement joins TRBV19 to TRBJ1-2; possibly TRBD1 for D (5 bases). In germline, CDR1 is LNHDA, CDR2 SQIVND (reference sequence). Trimming took 3 bases from V and 6 from J, leaving 11 bases between them. The CDR3 length is 13 residues. CDR3 DNA sequence: TGTGCCAGTAGTATTTTGACAGTCAATGGCTACACCTTC. It yields the protein CASSILTVNGYTF. Combining the CDR3 with reference TRBV19 and TRBJ1-2 gives the whole variable domain DGGITQSPKYLFRKEGQNVTLSCEQNLNHDAMYWYRQDPGQGLRLIYYSQIVNDFQKGDIAEGYSVSREKKESFPLTVTSAQKNPTAFYLCASSILTVNGYTFGSGTRLTVV.

The chain combines TRBV5-1 with TRBJ2-1; 10 nucleotides align to TRBD2. Germline CDR1 and CDR2: SGHRS and YFSETQ. This CDR3 spans 17 amino acids. The V segment lost 0 bases and the J segment 2 bases; nucleotides outside the gene matches: 5. The CDR3 DNA reads TGCGCCAGCAGCTTGGCCACCCTAGCGGGGGCCTACAATGAGCAGTTCTTC. It specifies CASSLATLAGAYNEQFF.

J is TRBJ2-3 and V is TRBV6-2 or TRBV6-3; perhaps TRBD1 as D (5 bases). V was shortened by 5 bases and J by 4 bases, with 10 bases between the two germline ends. The CDR3 has 13 amino acids. Germline lookup yields CDR1 MNHEY and CDR2 SVGEGT. CDR3 in amino acids: CASSLGLPDTQYF. The CDR3 DNA reads TGTGCCAGCAGTCTGGGGCTTCCAGATACGCAGTATTTT.

The genes are TRBV3-1 (or the pseudogene TRBV3-2) and TRBJ2-3; 9 bases map to TRBD1. CDR3 length: 14 amino acids. Per the germline V gene, CDR1 is LGHDT and CDR2 is YNNKEL (reference sequence). The junction had 2 bases not matched to a gene; V was cut back by 5 bases and J by 2 bases. The CDR3 is CASSVQGATDTQYF. The CDR3 nucleotides read TGTGCCAGCAGCGTACAGGGGGCCACAGATACGCAGTATTTT.

This chain links TRBV7-2 with TRBJ1-1, with D hard to call. The CDR3 is 14 residues long. Per the germline V gene, CDR1 is SGHTA and CDR2 is FQGNSA. Trimming removed 4 bases from V and 5 bases from J, with 14 bases in between. In nucleotides, the CDR3 is TGTGCCAGCAGCTCCCTCCTTGTCGGGACTGAAGCTTTCTTT. Its translation is CASSSLLVGTEAFF. The full variable domain, completed using reference TRBV7-2 and TRBJ1-1, is GAGVSQSPSNKVTEKGKDVELRCDPISGHTALYWYRQSLGQGLEFLIYFQGNSAPDKSGLPSDRFSAERTGGSVSTLTIQRTQQEDSAVYLCASSSLLVGTEAFFGQGTRLTVV.

This clone has just one count. The chain links TRBV19 to TRBJ2-3, with D perhaps matching TRBD1 (6 bases). Deletions cut 4 bases from V and 2 bases from J, with 10 bases between. CDR3 length equals 14 residues. Germline CDR1 reads LNHDA; CDR2 reads SQIVND (reference sequence). The CDR3 DNA reads TGTGCCAGTAGTACACGGACAGCCACAGATACGCAGTATTTT. It specifies CASSTRTATDTQYF.

This chain joins TRBV10-3 and TRBJ2-7, with D tentatively TRBD2 (7 bases). Germline assignment: CDR1 ENHRY and CDR2 SYGVKD. V dropped 10 bases and J dropped 7 bases, with 29 bases sitting between them. The CDR3 has 16 residues. CDR3 region: CATQGGEGGLALEQYF. The CDR3 nucleotides read TGTGCCACCCAGGGAGGGGAAGGGGGGCTCGCCTTAGAGCAGTACTTC.